This TCR beta chain originates from a study of neurological immune-mediated disorders. This clonotype showed up many times. The CDR3 runs 14 residues. CDR1 is DFQATT, CDR2 SNEGSKA, per germline (reference sequence). V lost 6 bases and J 0 bases, leaving 11 bases between the germline ends. The time point here: longitudinal time-point 1 (baseline). PBMCs stored at -80 C, numbering 2 million, were the origin of the unsorted libraries. A 10-nucleotide random UMI tagged transcripts in template-switch 5'RACE cDNA synthesis. In every sequencing run, more than 170 million TCR-beta sequences were generated from 15-18 subjects. TCRdb reprocessed the 5' RACE reads with MiXCR, giving one entry per CDR3 protein. Of some 60,000 distinct CDR3 sequences detected, about 10% appear once; the ten largest clones hold around 6.7%.

The V gene is TRBV20-1, the J gene TRBJ1-4, with a possible D match to TRBD1 (5 bases). The TCR was taken from a male donor with HTLV-1-associated myelopathy (HAM/TSP). Specimen: PBMCs. Here the CDR3 reads CSALGGSTNEKLFF. The CDR3 DNA reads TGCAGTGCCCTTGGGGGTTCAACTAATGAAAAACTGTTTTTT.